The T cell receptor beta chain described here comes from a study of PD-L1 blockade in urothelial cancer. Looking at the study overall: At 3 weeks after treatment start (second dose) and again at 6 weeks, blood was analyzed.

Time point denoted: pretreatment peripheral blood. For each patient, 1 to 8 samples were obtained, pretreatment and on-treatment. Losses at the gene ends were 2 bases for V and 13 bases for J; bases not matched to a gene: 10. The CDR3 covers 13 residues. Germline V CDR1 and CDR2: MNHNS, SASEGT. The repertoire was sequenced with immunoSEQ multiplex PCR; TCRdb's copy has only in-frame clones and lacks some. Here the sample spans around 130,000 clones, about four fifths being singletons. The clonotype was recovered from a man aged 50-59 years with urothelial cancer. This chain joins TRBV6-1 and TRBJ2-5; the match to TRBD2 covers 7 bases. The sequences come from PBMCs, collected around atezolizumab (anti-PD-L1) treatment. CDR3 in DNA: TGTGCCAGCAGTGAAACTAGTCGGGGAGGGGTGTACTTC. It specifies CASSETSRGGVYF.